A selection of T cell receptor beta chains follows, all from one sample in a study of OX40 agonist ivuxolimab in advanced cancers. TCRdb's table, derived via immunoSEQ multiplex PCR, lists solely in-frame clones and lacks some. The data show around 30,000 clones, about 92% seen once. The starting material was CD4+ or CD8+ T cells sorted from blood, obtained in a trial of the OX40 agonist ivuxolimab. The receptors shown here come from an adult with an advanced solid tumor such as melanoma, head and neck, liver or kidney cancer. CDR3s include the opening cysteine and the closing phenylalanine or tryptophan. Each record gives: D gene, J gene, clone size, V gene, CDR3 protein, CDR3 DNA. D genes are given only for firm matches. Size is omitted from some rows. Given values are once, few, many or a class for expanded clones.

>TRBD2|TRBJ2-3|-|TRBV18
CASSPPTGGTTDTQYF
TGTGCCAGCTCACCACCGACGGGGGGAACGACGGATACGCAGTATTTT
>TRBD2|TRBJ2-1|-|TRBV4-1
CASSPLAGGQGEQFF
TGCGCCAGCAGCCCCCTAGCGGGGGGGCAGGGGGAGCAGTTCTTC
>TRBD1|TRBJ2-5|-|TRBV7-9
CASSLANTGANYVSETQYF
TGTGCCAGCAGCTTAGCTAATACAGGGGCAAATTATGTTAGTGAGACCCAGTACTTC
>TRBD2|TRBJ2-3|-|TRBV7-9
CASGTSGRADTQYF
TGTGCCAGCGGGACTAGCGGGAGAGCAGATACGCAGTATTTT
>TRBD2|TRBJ2-7|-|TRBV5-4
CASSFPAGGPVYEQYF
TGTGCCAGCAGCTTCCCAGCGGGAGGGCCGGTGTACGAGCAGTACTTC
>-|TRBJ1-5|-|TRBV28
CASRNRGESNQPQHF
TGTGCCAGCAGAAACCGCGGGGAGAGCAATCAGCCCCAGCATTTT
>TRBD1|TRBJ2-5|-|TRBV7-9
CASSLDRGQETQYF
TGTGCCAGCAGCTTGGACAGGGGGCAAGAGACCCAGTACTTC
>TRBD1|TRBJ2-7|-|TRBV5-4
CASSLRGPYEQYF
TGTGCCAGCAGCTTGAGGGGGCCCTACGAGCAGTACTTC
>TRBD1|TRBJ2-7|medium-sized|TRBV5-6
CASSWGQGSSYEQYF
TGTGCCAGCAGCTGGGGACAGGGGAGCTCCTACGAGCAGTACTTC
>-|TRBJ2-1|-|TRBV11-1
CASSPLSNEQFF
TGTGCCAGCAGCCCCCTTTCCAATGAGCAGTTCTTC
>TRBD1|TRBJ1-5|-|TRBV7-9
CASSPSGTDNQPQHF
TGTGCCAGCAGCCCCAGCGGGACAGACAATCAGCCCCAGCATTTT
>-|TRBJ2-1|-|TRBV30
CAWKGSASEQFF
TGTGCCTGGAAGGGTTCGGCGAGTGAGCAGTTCTTC